This is a list of T cell receptor beta chains from one sample in a study of blood T cell repertoires in COVID-19. Profiling relied on immunoSEQ multiplex PCR, and the TCRdb table lists in-frame clones only, not all of them. The repertoire holds about 270,000 clones, with roughly 88% as singletons. Sequences were obtained from peripheral blood. The receptor source for this set is a woman older than 75 with COVID-19, enrolled during active disease. Each CDR3 is given with its conserved first and last residue. The D gene is left open where the match is weak. Clone size is not always given. Where it is, it says once, few, many or a class for expanded clones.

>NA|TRBV18|TRBD2|TRBJ2-1
CASSPYLAGGQYNEQFF
TGTGCCAGCTCACCCTACTTAGCGGGGGGGCAGTACAATGAGCAGTTCTTC
>NA|TRBV19|NA|TRBJ1-1
CASSVGREKSEAFF
TGTGCCAGTAGTGTGGGCAGGGAAAAGTCTGAAGCTTTCTTT
>NA|TRBV5-1|TRBD1|TRBJ1-3
CASSPNSGTGAGNTIYF
TGCGCCAGCAGCCCCAACTCCGGGACAGGGGCTGGAAACACTATATATTTT
>NA|TRBV7-2|TRBD1|TRBJ1-6
CASSLERRGQGRSPLHF
TGTGCCAGCAGCTTAGAACGGAGGGGGCAGGGGCGCTCACCCCTCCACTTT
>NA|TRBV7-2|TRBD1|TRBJ1-5
CASSFGQGAPPQHF
TGTGCCAGCAGCTTCGGACAGGGTGCTCCGCCCCAGCATTTT
>once|TRBV2|NA|TRBJ2-3
CASKELNTQYF
TGTGCCAGCAAGGAGCTAAATACGCAGTATTTT
>once|TRBV24-1|TRBD1|TRBJ1-5
CATSDSGQGIGNNQPQHF
TGTGCCACCAGTGACTCGGGACAGGGTATAGGAAATAATCAGCCCCAGCATTTT
>NA|TRBV19|NA|TRBJ2-2
CASSIGETVTGELFF
TGTGCCAGTAGTATCGGGGAGACGGTCACCGGGGAGCTGTTTTTT
>once|TRBV3-1/TRBV3-2|NA|TRBJ2-5
CASSLRTVQETQYF
TGTGCCAGCAGCCTAAGGACAGTGCAAGAGACCCAGTACTTC
>NA|TRBV10-3|NA|TRBJ2-7
CAIGKGVSSYEQYF
TGTGCCATCGGGAAGGGGGTCAGCTCCTACGAGCAGTACTTC
>NA|TRBV11-2|TRBD2|TRBJ2-2
CASSYRDYLTGELFF
TGTGCCAGCAGCTACCGGGACTACTTAACCGGGGAGCTGTTTTTT
>once|TRBV6-5|TRBD2|TRBJ2-7
CASRPREGAYEQYF
TGTGCCAGCAGACCCCGGGAGGGGGCCTACGAGCAGTACTTC
>few|TRBV9|TRBD1|TRBJ2-1
CASSVWDRVDNEQFF
TGTGCCAGCAGCGTATGGGACAGGGTCGACAATGAGCAGTTCTTC
>NA|TRBV29-1|TRBD1|TRBJ1-2
CSAWTGEDYGYTF
TGCAGCGCCTGGACAGGGGAAGACTATGGCTACACCTTC
>NA|TRBV6-5|NA|TRBJ1-5
CASSRGGFEPQHF
TGTGCCAGCAGCCGCGGGGGGTTTGAGCCCCAGCATTTT
>NA|TRBV7-9|TRBD1|TRBJ1-6
CASSPEGQGGRSPLHF
TGTGCCAGCAGCCCAGAGGGGCAGGGGGGAAGATCACCCCTCCACTTT
>few|TRBV10-3|NA|TRBJ2-7
CAIRRGSYEQYF
TGTGCCATCAGGCGGGGTTCCTACGAGCAGTACTTC
>NA|TRBV10-3|NA|TRBJ1-1
CAISESRGEAFF
TGTGCCATCAGTGAGTCTAGGGGAGAAGCTTTCTTT
>NA|TRBV25-1|NA|TRBJ1-5
CASSDRELQPQHF
TGTGCCAGCAGTGATAGAGAACTTCAGCCCCAGCATTTT
>NA|TRBV10-3|TRBD1|TRBJ2-5
CAISLGQGMRQETQYF
TGTGCCATCTCCCTAGGACAGGGCATGCGGCAAGAGACCCAGTACTTC
>NA|TRBV7-9|TRBD1|TRBJ2-7
CASRGTGKSYEQYF
TGTGCCAGCCGGGGGACAGGGAAATCCTACGAGCAGTACTTC
>NA|TRBV28|NA|TRBJ1-1
CASIFRVGLAMNTEAFF
TGTGCCAGCATCTTCCGGGTCGGACTAGCCATGAACACTGAAGCTTTCTTT
>NA|TRBV28|TRBD2|TRBJ2-2
CASSPGLAGGRAGELFF
TGTGCCAGCAGTCCAGGACTAGCGGGGGGCCGAGCCGGGGAGCTGTTTTTT
>NA|TRBV5-8|NA|TRBJ2-3
CASSLPRGGGTDTQYF
TGTGCCAGCAGCTTACCCCGGGGTGGTGGCACAGATACGCAGTATTTT
>NA|TRBV7-9|NA|TRBJ2-7
CASSSLSTAYYEQYF
TGTGCCAGCAGCTCGCTTTCGACAGCCTATTACGAGCAGTACTTC
>NA|TRBV2|NA|TRBJ2-1
CASRGRELALFF
TGTGCCAGCAGGGGTCGTGAGCTAGCCCTGTTCTTC
>NA|TRBV11-3|NA|TRBJ1-3
CASSAGGADGNTIYF
TGTGCCAGCAGCGCCGGAGGGGCAGATGGAAACACCATATATTTT
>NA|TRBV4-1|NA|TRBJ2-1
CASSQTSGTSSYNEQFF
TGCGCCAGCAGCCAGACTTCCGGGACAAGCTCCTACAATGAGCAGTTCTTC
>NA|TRBV19|TRBD1|TRBJ2-4
CASSIPGQKAKNIQYF
TGTGCCAGTAGTATTCCGGGACAGAAAGCCAAAAACATTCAGTACTTC
>few|TRBV5-4|TRBD1|TRBJ1-6
CASSLMTGNNSPLHF
TGTGCCAGCAGCCTGATGACAGGGAATAATTCACCCCTCCACTTT
>NA|TRBV25-1|TRBD1|TRBJ1-2
CASSDPGQVIYGYTF
TGTGCCAGCAGTGACCCGGGACAGGTGATCTATGGCTACACCTTC
>NA|TRBV2|NA|TRBJ2-1
CASSEEAVYNEQFF
TGTGCCAGCAGTGAAGAGGCGGTCTACAATGAGCAGTTCTTC
>NA|TRBV7-9|TRBD2|TRBJ2-3
CASSSLPGLARFTDTQYF
TGTGCCAGCAGCTCCCTTCCGGGACTAGCGCGATTCACAGATACGCAGTATTTT
>NA|TRBV12-5|TRBD2|TRBJ2-2
CASGLGTSRVTGELFF
TGTGCTAGTGGTTTGGGGACTAGCCGGGTCACCGGGGAGCTGTTTTTT
>few|TRBV3-1/TRBV3-2|NA|TRBJ1-2
CASSQGGQDYGYTF
TGTGCCAGCAGCCAAGGGGGCCAGGACTATGGCTACACCTTC
>NA|TRBV18|NA|TRBJ2-7
CASSRDNSYEQYF
TGTGCCAGCTCACGGGACAACTCCTACGAGCAGTACTTC
>NA|TRBV7-9|NA|TRBJ2-2
CASSLSPGVGELFF
TGTGCCAGCAGCTTATCTCCAGGGGTCGGGGAGCTGTTTTTT
>NA|TRBV19|TRBD1|TRBJ2-1
CASRPPGQTYNEQFF
TGTGCCAGTAGGCCCCCGGGACAGACCTACAATGAGCAGTTCTTC
>once|TRBV19|TRBD1|TRBJ1-4
CASRTGTGEEKLFF
TGTGCCAGTAGGACCGGGACAGGTGAAGAAAAACTGTTTTTT
>NA|TRBV5-1|TRBD1|TRBJ1-1
CASSLITGGGSEAFF
TGCGCCAGCAGTTTGATTACAGGGGGCGGGTCTGAAGCTTTCTTT